The TCR beta chain described here comes from a study of blood T cell repertoires in COVID-19. Across the study: Collection of acute and convalescent COVID-19 samples took place in the United States, Italy and Spain. Sources were T cells, B-cell-depleted T cells, or PBMCs; the material itself was cDNA or gDNA.

This CDR3 contains 13 residues. The V gene end was trimmed by 4 bases and the J gene end by 4 bases; junction bases not matched to a gene: 1. CDR1 LNHDA and CDR2 SQIVND come from the germline V gene (reference sequence). Authors' processing steps: Reference gene primer amplification in the assay estimated nucleated cell counts. Sequencing used immunoSEQ multiplex PCR; TCRdb keeps in-frame clones, though not all of them. Clone size and the V and J calls come from that table; the DNA yielded D and trimming. The table lists approximately 260,000 clones, 80% to 90% of them singletons. V usage is TRBV19 and J usage is TRBJ2-7; 10 nucleotides align to TRBD2. Input material: peripheral blood. This sequence was found in a woman aged 70-85 years with acute or convalescent COVID-19. CDR3 amino acids: CASSTSGGYEQYF. Here the CDR3 DNA reads TGTGCCAGTAGTACTAGCGGGGGTTACGAGCAGTACTTC.